Described below is a single T cell receptor (beta chain) sequence and its context. The V and J ends lost 2 bases and 7 bases, in that order; junction bases with no gene match: 8. The CDR3 extends over 16 amino acids. The germline gives CDR1 MGHRA, CDR2 YSYEKL. The source of the sample is a study of blood T cell repertoires in COVID-19. On the study more broadly: Sources were T cells, B-cell-depleted T cells, or PBMCs; the material itself was cDNA or gDNA.

Assay used: immunoSEQ multiplex PCR; TCRdb lists only in-frame clones, some missing. This sample has fewer than 250,000 clones, with approximately 86% found just once. J is TRBJ2-2 and V is TRBV4-1, with TRBD2 matching 9 bases. This receptor was identified in a woman aged 60-75 years with active or convalescent COVID-19. Sequenced material: peripheral blood. The CDR3 loop is CASSQSSSGRYGELFF. CDR3 nucleotides: TGCGCCAGCAGCCAATCGTCCAGCGGGAGGTACGGGGAGCTGTTTTTT.